This T cell receptor beta chain was identified in a study of blood T cells in healthy people across ages. A J-beta primer mix and a sample-barcoded 5' primer were used in a second PCR of roughly 6 to 11 cycles. A single record per CDR3 protein comes from TCRdb applying MiXCR to the 5' RACE reads. The table lists over 600,000 distinct CDR3 sequences, about 46% of them singletons. Healthy Caucasians from Russia aged about 6 to 90 served as donors. Trimming took 2 bases from V and 3 from J, leaving 10 bases between them. This CDR3 is 14 amino acids long. Germline CDR1 SGHRS, CDR2 YFSETQ. This clonotype was seen at least ten times. The antigen remains unidentified. Study-wide results and limits: TCR beta diversity was tightly associated with the proportion of naive T cells. More naive CD4+ cells and higher diversity marked long-lived donors relative to aged donors.

The receptor was derived from a man older than 75 in good health. The source material was blood. The V gene is TRBV5-1, the J gene TRBJ2-3, with D hard to call. CDR3 DNA: TGCGCCAGCAGCTTTGGCAGTTTAACAGATACGCAGTATTTT. It encodes CASSFGSLTDTQYF.